A selection of T cell receptor beta chains follows, all from one sample in a study of shared clonotypes between healthy human individuals. The table came from immunoSEQ multiplex PCR; TCRdb's copy has only in-frame clones and leaves some out. The table includes 200,000 to 250,000 clones, 60% to 70% detected once. Sequences were obtained from memory CD4+ T cells sorted from blood. The receptor source for this set is a man aged 25-45 years in good health. CDR3s include the opening cysteine and the closing phenylalanine or tryptophan. The D gene is left open where the match is weak. Rows may omit the clone size; those that give it use once, few, many or a size class.

j_call d_call clone_size v_call cdr3_nt cdr3_aa
TRBJ2-2 . few TRBV9 TGTGCCAGCAGCTTTTGGGACGACACCGGGGAGCTGTTTTTT CASSFWDDTGELFF
TRBJ2-1 TRBD2 . TRBV7-2 TGTGCCAGCAGCTTGGGAGCGGGAAGGGGAAATGAGCAGTTCTTC CASSLGAGRGNEQFF
TRBJ2-1 . many TRBV5-4 TGTGCCAGCCAGACTTCATTAACGGGTGAGCAGTTCTTC CASQTSLTGEQFF
TRBJ2-3 TRBD2 . TRBV28 TGTGCCAGCCGAGCCCGGGGAGGGGCAGATACGCAGTATTTT CASRARGGADTQYF
TRBJ1-2 TRBD1 . TRBV2 TGTGCCAGCAGTGGACAGGGGGGGAACTATGGCTACACCTTC CASSGQGGNYGYTF
TRBJ2-2 TRBD1 . TRBV25-1 TGTGCCAGCAGTTCCTCCGGGACAGCCACCGGGGAGCTGTTTTTT CASSSSGTATGELFF
TRBJ2-1 . . TRBV6-5 TGTGCCAGCAGTTCTCCTAGCTCCTACAATGAGCAGTTCTTC CASSSPSSYNEQFF
TRBJ2-1 TRBD2 . TRBV2 TGTGCCAGCAGTGGGACTAGCGGGAGCAATGAGCAGTTCTTC CASSGTSGSNEQFF
TRBJ1-5 . . TRBV4-3 TGCGCCAGCAGCCAAGAGATGGCCCACAATCAGCCCCAGCATTTT CASSQEMAHNQPQHF
TRBJ1-1 . once TRBV5-5 TGTGCCAGCAGCTTGGTTATGGGTTCGAACACTGAAGCTTTCTTT CASSLVMGSNTEAFF
TRBJ2-1 . . TRBV28 TGTGCCAGCAGGCCCCCCGCGGACTACAATGAGCAGTTCTTC CASRPPADYNEQFF
TRBJ2-7 TRBD2 . TRBV6-5 TGTGCCAGCAGACTGCCCGGGACTAGCGCGGGCGAGCAGTACTTC CASRLPGTSAGEQYF
TRBJ2-3 . . TRBV30 TGTGCCTGGAGTGTAGTGATCACAGATACGCAGTATTTT CAWSVVITDTQYF
TRBJ2-5 . . TRBV6-1 TGTGCCAGCAGTCCCTCGGGACAAGAGACCCAGTACTTC CASSPSGQETQYF
TRBJ2-2 . . TRBV7-2 TGTGCCAGCAGCTTGGTGACCGGGGAGCTGTTTTTT CASSLVTGELFF
TRBJ2-1 TRBD1 few TRBV11-1 TGTGCCAGCAGCTTAAGACAGGGGTCCTACAATGAGCAGTTCTTC CASSLRQGSYNEQFF
TRBJ2-7 . . TRBV28 TGTGCCAGCAATACCATCTACGAGCAGTACTTC CASNTIYEQYF
TRBJ1-3 . . TRBV9 TGTGCCAGCAGCGTTACGGGAAACACCATATATTTT CASSVTGNTIYF
TRBJ2-2 TRBD2 . TRBV14 TGTGCCAGCAGCCCCGCCGGACTAGCGGGAGTGGCCGGGGAGCTGTTTTTT CASSPAGLAGVAGELFF
TRBJ1-1 . . TRBV7-9 TGTGCCAGCAGCTTAGGGCAGGCCCTGAACACTGAAGCTTTCTTT CASSLGQALNTEAFF
TRBJ2-1 . . TRBV6-6 TGTGCCAGCAGTACCGTGGGTTATGAGCAGTTCTTC CASSTVGYEQFF
TRBJ1-2 . . TRBV28 TGTGCCAGCAGCCCCCGACTGACCGCCCCCTCCGGCTACACCTTC CASSPRLTAPSGYTF
TRBJ2-7 TRBD2 once TRBV5-4 TGTGCCAGCAGCTTGAAGCGGGGGGCCTACGAGCAGTACTTC CASSLKRGAYEQYF
TRBJ2-1 TRBD1 . TRBV6-1 TGTGCCAGCAGTGAAGGGATAGCGGGACAGGGGTATGAGCAGTTCTTC CASSEGIAGQGYEQFF
TRBJ2-5 TRBD2 . TRBV29-1 TGCAGCGTTGAGGCGCGGACTAGCGGGAGTGAGACCCAGTACTTC CSVEARTSGSETQYF
TRBJ2-3 TRBD2 once TRBV28 TGTGCCAGCAGTTTGGGACTAGCGAGCACAGATACGCAGTATTTT CASSLGLASTDTQYF
TRBJ1-2 TRBD1 . TRBV7-9 TGTGCCAGCAGCCGTACAGGGGTTCATTATGGCTACACCTTC CASSRTGVHYGYTF
TRBJ2-5 . . TRBV7-9 TGTGCCAGCAGCTTAAGGGCAGGCTACCAAGAGACCCAGTACTTC CASSLRAGYQETQYF
TRBJ2-1 . once TRBV12-5 TGTGCTAGTGGTTTGGTATCGGGGGTCTACTACAATGAGCAGTTCTTC CASGLVSGVYYNEQFF
TRBJ1-1 . many TRBV19 TGTGCCAGTAGTCAGCTGGTGAACACTGAAGCTTTCTTT CASSQLVNTEAFF
TRBJ1-5 . . TRBV19 TGTGCCAGTAGTATGGGTGGGGGCCTGAGCAATCAGCCCCAGCATTTT CASSMGGGLSNQPQHF
TRBJ1-4 . once TRBV7-9 TGTGCCAGCAGCCGGACAACAACTAATGAAAAACTGTTTTTT CASSRTTTNEKLFF
TRBJ2-1 TRBD2 . TRBV4-2 TGTGCCAGCAGCTACAGCCGGGGACTAGCGGGAGAAAATGAGCAGTTCTTC CASSYSRGLAGENEQFF
TRBJ1-1 . . TRBV11-2 TGTGCCAGCAGCGTGACACTGAACACTGAAGCTTTCTTT CASSVTLNTEAFF
TRBJ2-3 TRBD2 . TRBV9 TGTGCCAGCAGCACTCGACTAGCGGGAAGCACAGATACGCAGTATTTT CASSTRLAGSTDTQYF
TRBJ2-5 . few TRBV5-1 TGCGCCAGCAGCTCAACTCAATTGCAAGAGACCCAGTACTTC CASSSTQLQETQYF
TRBJ1-1 . . TRBV29-1 TGCAGCGTTCAAGGACAGCTGAACACTGAAGCTTTCTTT CSVQGQLNTEAFF
TRBJ1-1 TRBD1 few TRBV19 TGTGCCAGTAGGAAAGGGACAGATAACACTGAAGCTTTCTTT CASRKGTDNTEAFF
TRBJ1-2 . . TRBV6-6 TGTGCCAGCGCCCAGGGGTCCGACTATGGCTACACCTTC CASAQGSDYGYTF